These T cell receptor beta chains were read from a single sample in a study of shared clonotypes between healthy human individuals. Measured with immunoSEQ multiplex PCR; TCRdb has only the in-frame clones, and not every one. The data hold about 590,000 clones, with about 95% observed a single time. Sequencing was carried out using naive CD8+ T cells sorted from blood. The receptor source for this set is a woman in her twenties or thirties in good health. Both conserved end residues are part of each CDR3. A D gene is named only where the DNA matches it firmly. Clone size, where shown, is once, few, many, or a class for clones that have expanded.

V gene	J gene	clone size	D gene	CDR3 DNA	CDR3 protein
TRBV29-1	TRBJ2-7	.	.	TGCAGCGTTGAAGGCGAGGGGGTTGCCTCCTACGAGCAGTACTTC	CSVEGEGVASYEQYF
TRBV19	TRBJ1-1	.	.	TGTGCCAGTAGTATAGGGGAGGGGAACACTGAAGCTTTCTTT	CASSIGEGNTEAFF
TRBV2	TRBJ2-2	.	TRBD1	TGTGCCAGCGGACAGGGTAGCACCGGGGAGCTGTTTTTT	CASGQGSTGELFF
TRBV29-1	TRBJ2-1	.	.	TGCAGCGTTGAAGGTGGGGGGAGGTTCAGTGAGCAGTTCTTC	CSVEGGGRFSEQFF
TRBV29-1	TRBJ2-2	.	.	TGCAGCGTTGATCTCGCGAACACCGGGGAGCTGTTTTTT	CSVDLANTGELFF
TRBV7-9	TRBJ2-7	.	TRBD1	TGTGCCAGCAGCTTAACTGAGACAGGGGCCTACGAGCAGTACTTC	CASSLTETGAYEQYF
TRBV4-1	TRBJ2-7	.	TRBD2	TGCGCCAGCAGCCAAGAACCGACTAGCGGACATCTTACCTACGAGCAGTACTTC	CASSQEPTSGHLTYEQYF
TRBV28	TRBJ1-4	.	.	TGTGCCAGCAGTTTATTAGGTGCAACTAATGAAAAACTGTTTTTT	CASSLLGATNEKLFF
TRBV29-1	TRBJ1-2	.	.	TGCAGCGTCCGGGACACCTATGGCTACACCTTC	CSVRDTYGYTF
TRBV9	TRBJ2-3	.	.	TGTGCCAGCAGCGCCCCAGACTCGGATACGCAGTATTTT	CASSAPDSDTQYF
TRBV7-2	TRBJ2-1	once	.	TGTGCCAGCAGCTTAACGTGGTGGGAGCCAGAAAATGAGCAGTTCTTC	CASSLTWWEPENEQFF
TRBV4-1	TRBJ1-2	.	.	TGCGCCAGCAGCCAAGACCCCTCCGCGGGGACCCAAACGCACAACTATGGCTACACCTTC	CASSQDPSAGTQTHNYGYTF
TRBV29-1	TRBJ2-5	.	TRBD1	TGCAGCGTTGAAGGCCAACCGGGACAGGGGGCGCTTGAGACCCAGTACTTC	CSVEGQPGQGALETQYF
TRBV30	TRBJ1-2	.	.	TGTGCCTGGAGTGGGGGGTCGGGCTACACCTTC	CAWSGGSGYTF
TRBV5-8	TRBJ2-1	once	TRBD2	TGTGCCAGCAGCTTGGTTACTAGCGGCCCCTACAATGAGCAGTTCTTC	CASSLVTSGPYNEQFF
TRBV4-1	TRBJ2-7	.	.	TGCGCCAGCAGCCAAATAATCGACAGCAACTACGAGCAGTACTTC	CASSQIIDSNYEQYF
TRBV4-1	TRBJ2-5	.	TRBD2	TGCGCCAGCAGCCAAAAGGGCGTAGCGGGGGATTGGGAGACCCAGTACTTC	CASSQKGVAGDWETQYF
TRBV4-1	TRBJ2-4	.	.	TGCGCCAGCAGCCGAACGAGGAGGGATTCTTATACCATTCAGTACTTC	CASSRTRRDSYTIQYF
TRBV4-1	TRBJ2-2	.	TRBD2	TGCGCCAGCAGCCAAGTTGGTACTAGCGGGAGTGGAACTCGTGGGGAGCTGTTTTTT	CASSQVGTSGSGTRGELFF
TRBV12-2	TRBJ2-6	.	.	TGTGCAAGTCGCTTATCTAGGACACCGACAATACCTGGGGCCAACGTCCTGACTTTC	CASRLSRTPTIPGANVLTF